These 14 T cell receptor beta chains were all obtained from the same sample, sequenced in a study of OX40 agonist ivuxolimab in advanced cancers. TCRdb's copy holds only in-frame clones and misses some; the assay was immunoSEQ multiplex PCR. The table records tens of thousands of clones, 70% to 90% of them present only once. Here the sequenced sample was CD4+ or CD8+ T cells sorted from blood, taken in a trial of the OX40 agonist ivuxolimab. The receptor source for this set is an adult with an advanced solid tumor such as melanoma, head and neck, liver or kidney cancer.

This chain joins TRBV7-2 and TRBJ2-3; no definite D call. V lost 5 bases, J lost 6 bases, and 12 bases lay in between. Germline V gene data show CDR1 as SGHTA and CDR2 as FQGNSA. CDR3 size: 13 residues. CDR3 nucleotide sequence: TGTGCCAGCAGCCCAGACCCAGAGGATACGCAGTATTTT. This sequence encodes CASSPDPEDTQYF.

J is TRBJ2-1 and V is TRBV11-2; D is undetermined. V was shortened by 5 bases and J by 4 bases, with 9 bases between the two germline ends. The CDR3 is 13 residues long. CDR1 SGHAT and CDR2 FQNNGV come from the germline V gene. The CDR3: CASSPIGYNEQFF. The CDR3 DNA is TGTGCCAGCAGCCCCATAGGTTACAATGAGCAGTTCTTC. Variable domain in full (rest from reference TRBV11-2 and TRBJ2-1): EAGVAQSPRYKIIEKRQSVAFWCNPISGHATLYWYQQILGQGPKLLIQFQNNGVVDDSQLPKDRFSAERLKGVDSTLKIQPAKLEDSAVYLCASSPIGYNEQFFGPGTRLTVL.

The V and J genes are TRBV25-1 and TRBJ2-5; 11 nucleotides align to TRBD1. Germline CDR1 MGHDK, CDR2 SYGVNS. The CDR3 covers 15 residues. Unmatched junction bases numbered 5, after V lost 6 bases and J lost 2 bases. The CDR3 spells CASSGTGGPQETQYF. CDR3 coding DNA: TGTGCCAGCAGCGGGACAGGGGGTCCACAAGAGACCCAGTACTTC. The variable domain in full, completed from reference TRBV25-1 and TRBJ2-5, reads EADIYQTPRYLVIGTGKKITLECSQTMGHDKMYWYQQDPGMELHLIHYSYGVNSTEKGDLSSESTVSRIRTEHFPLTLESARPSHTSQYLCASSGTGGPQETQYFGPGTRLLVL.

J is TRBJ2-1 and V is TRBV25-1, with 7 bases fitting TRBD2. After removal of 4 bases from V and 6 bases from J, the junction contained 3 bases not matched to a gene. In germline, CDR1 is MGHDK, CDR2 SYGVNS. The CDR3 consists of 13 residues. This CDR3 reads CASSGRGSNEQFF. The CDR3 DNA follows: TGTGCCAGCAGTGGACGCGGGAGCAATGAGCAGTTCTTC.

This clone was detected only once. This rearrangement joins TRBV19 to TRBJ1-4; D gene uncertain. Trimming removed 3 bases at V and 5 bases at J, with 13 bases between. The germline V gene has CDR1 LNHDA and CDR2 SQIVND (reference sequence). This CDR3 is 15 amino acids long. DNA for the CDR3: TGTGCCAGTAGTATTCCCCGGCTATCGAATGAAAAACTGTTTTTT. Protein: CASSIPRLSNEKLFF.

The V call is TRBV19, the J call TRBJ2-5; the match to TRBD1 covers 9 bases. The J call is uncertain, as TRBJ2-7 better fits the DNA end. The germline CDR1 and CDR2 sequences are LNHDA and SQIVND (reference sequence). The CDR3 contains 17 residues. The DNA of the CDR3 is TGTGCCAGTAGTAGACGGACAGGGGATAGCGTGGTCTACGAGCAGTACTTC. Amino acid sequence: CASSRRTGDSVVYEQYF.

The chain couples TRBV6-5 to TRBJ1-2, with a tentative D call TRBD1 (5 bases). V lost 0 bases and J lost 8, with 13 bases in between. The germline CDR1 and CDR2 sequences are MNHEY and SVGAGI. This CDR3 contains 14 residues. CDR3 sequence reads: CASSYSAGTRGYTF. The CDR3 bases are TGTGCCAGCAGTTACTCGGCAGGGACTCGAGGCTACACCTTC.

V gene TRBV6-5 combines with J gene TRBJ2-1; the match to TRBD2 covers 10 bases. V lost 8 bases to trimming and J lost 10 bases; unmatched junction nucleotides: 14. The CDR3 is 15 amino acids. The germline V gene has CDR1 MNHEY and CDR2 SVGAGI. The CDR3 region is CASWSVASGSREQFF. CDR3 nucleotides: TGTGCCAGCTGGTCGGTAGCTAGCGGGAGCCGAGAGCAGTTCTTC.

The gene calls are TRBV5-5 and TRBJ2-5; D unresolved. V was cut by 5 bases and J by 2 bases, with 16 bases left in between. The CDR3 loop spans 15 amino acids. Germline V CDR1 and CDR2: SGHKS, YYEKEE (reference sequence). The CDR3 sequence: CASSTAAPGQETQYF. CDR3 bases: TGTGCCAGCAGTACGGCTGCACCTGGACAAGAGACCCAGTACTTC.

This chain's CDR3 is CASSAGTGNSGNTIYF. The CDR3 nucleotides read TGCGCCAGCAGCGCCGGGACAGGGAACTCTGGAAACACCATATATTTT. V usage is TRBV5-1 and J usage is TRBJ1-3; 9 nucleotides agree with TRBD1. CDR1 and CDR2 from the germline V gene are SGHRS and YFSETQ. The CDR3 is 16 residues long. With V trimmed by 4 bases and J by 0 bases, 5 bases remained unmatched. Full variable domain (outside the CDR3, taken from reference TRBV5-1 and TRBJ1-3): KAGVTQTPRYLIKTRGQQVTLSCSPISGHRSVSWYQQTPGQGLQFLFEYFSETQRNKGNFPGRFSGRQFSNSRSEMNVSTLELGDSALYLCASSAGTGNSGNTIYFGEGSWLTVV.

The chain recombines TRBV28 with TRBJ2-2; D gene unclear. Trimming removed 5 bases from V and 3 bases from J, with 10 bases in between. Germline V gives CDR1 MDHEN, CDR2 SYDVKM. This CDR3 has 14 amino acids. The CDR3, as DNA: TGTGCCAGCAGTATGGGATCATACACCGGGGAGCTGTTTTTT. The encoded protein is CASSMGSYTGELFF.

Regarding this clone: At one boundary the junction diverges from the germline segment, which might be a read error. The CDR3 loop is CASSWSFNSPLHF. DNA for the CDR3: TGTGCCAGCAGTTGGTCCTTTAATTCACCCCTCCACTTT. This chain links TRBV27 with TRBJ1-6; no firm D call. Germline assignment: CDR1 MNHEY and CDR2 SMNVEV (reference sequence). There are 13 residues in the CDR3.

The DNA for the CDR3 is TGTGCCAGCAGCTTAGAGAGGGCCGCCGAGCAGTACTTC. Translating gives CASSLERAAEQYF. This chain connects TRBV7-9 to TRBJ2-7; a possible D gene is TRBD2 (5 bases). This CDR3 is built from 13 residues. CDR1 is SEHNR, CDR2 FQNEAQ, per germline (reference sequence). Trimming left V 1 base short and J 6 bases short, with 10 bases between. Combining the CDR3 with reference TRBV7-9 and TRBJ2-7 gives the whole variable domain DTGVSQNPRHKITKRGQNVTFRCDPISEHNRLYWYRQTLGQGPEFLTYFQNEAQLEKSRLLSDRFSAERPKGSFSTLEIQRTEQGDSAMYLCASSLERAAEQYFGPGTRLTVT.

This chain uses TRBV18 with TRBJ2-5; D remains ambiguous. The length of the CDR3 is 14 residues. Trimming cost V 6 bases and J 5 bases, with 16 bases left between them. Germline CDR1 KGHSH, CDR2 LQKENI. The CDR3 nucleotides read TGTGCCAGCTCCCCCTCTATGGGATGGGAGACCCAGTACTTC. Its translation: CASSPSMGWETQYF.